The rows below give T cell receptor beta chains drawn from one sample of a study of blood T cell repertoires in COVID-19. This table comes from immunoSEQ multiplex PCR, and its TCRdb copy is limited to in-frame clones, with some not included. This table holds some 150,000 clones, over 75% found once. Sequenced material: PBMCs or T cells enriched from blood (not recorded which). The receptors here all came from a woman aged 18-29 years who had recovered from COVID-19. The CDR3 runs from the conserved cysteine through the conserved F or W. The D gene is left open where the match is weak. The size field is filled for only some rows; it gives once, few, many or a size class.

j_call | d_call | v_call | clone_size | cdr3_nt | cdr3_aa
TRBJ2-3 | . | TRBV6-5 | . | TGTGCCACGTCGGGACTTTACACAGATACGCAGTATTTT | CATSGLYTDTQYF
TRBJ2-7 | TRBD2 | TRBV28 | . | TGTGCCAGCAGGGAAGGGACTAGCGGAGCCTACGAGCAGTACTTC | CASREGTSGAYEQYF
TRBJ2-7 | . | TRBV6-5 | . | TGTGCCAGCAGTTACCGCGGACGGGCGGGAAACGAGCAGTACTTC | CASSYRGRAGNEQYF
TRBJ2-1 | TRBD2 | TRBV30 | . | TGTGCCTGGAGTGTAGTTTGGGGGACTAGCGGGTACGAGCAGTTCTTC | CAWSVVWGTSGYEQFF
TRBJ2-2 | . | TRBV5-1 | . | TGCGCCAGCAGGGGACTTTCAACCGGGGAGCTGTTTTTT | CASRGLSTGELFF
TRBJ1-1 | . | TRBV29-1 | . | TGCAGCGTTGGGGGCTTTGAAGCTTTCTTT | CSVGGFEAFF
TRBJ1-5 | . | TRBV28 | . | TGTGCCAGCAGTTTATCCGGGGTCGGCAATCAGCCCCAGCATTTT | CASSLSGVGNQPQHF
TRBJ2-5 | TRBD1 | TRBV27 | few | TGTGCCAGCAGTCCCGGGACAGGGAAGGAGACCCAGTACTTC | CASSPGTGKETQYF
TRBJ2-4 | . | TRBV7-2 | . | TGTGCCAGCAGCTTAGTAGGGTGGACAGAAATAGCCAAAAACATTCAGTACTTC | CASSLVGWTEIAKNIQYF
TRBJ1-3 | . | TRBV9 | . | TGTGCCAGCAGCACAGGGATTTCCTCTGGAAACACCATATATTTT | CASSTGISSGNTIYF
TRBJ2-2 | TRBD1 | TRBV7-9 | . | TGTGCCAGCAGCCTCGGACAGGGTTTGACCGGGGAGCTGTTTTTT | CASSLGQGLTGELFF
TRBJ2-3 | TRBD1 | TRBV12-5 | . | TGTGCTAGTGGTTTGGTAGAGACAGGGAGCACAGATACGCAGTATTTT | CASGLVETGSTDTQYF
TRBJ2-2 | TRBD1 | TRBV29-1 | . | TGCAGCGCCTCCACAGGGGGTCGTTACACCGGGGAGCTGTTTTTT | CSASTGGRYTGELFF
TRBJ2-1 | . | TRBV28 | . | TGTGCCAGCAGTCGGACACCGACCGGGCGCGAGCAGTTCTTC | CASSRTPTGREQFF
TRBJ2-7 | . | TRBV30 | . | TGTGCCTGGAGCCCCGACAGTTACGAGCAGTACTTC | CAWSPDSYEQYF
TRBJ1-6 | . | TRBV12-3/TRBV12-4 | . | TGTGCCAGCAGTTTGGGGCCGAGGTCACCCCTCCACTTT | CASSLGPRSPLHF
TRBJ2-7 | TRBD1 | TRBV19 | . | TGTGCCAGTAGAATGACAGGGTCCTACGAGCAGTACTTC | CASRMTGSYEQYF
TRBJ2-7 | . | TRBV5-6 | . | TGTGCCAGCAGCTTGGTGAGGGAAGAAACTTACGAGCAGTACTTC | CASSLVREETYEQYF
TRBJ1-6 | TRBD1 | TRBV4-3 | . | TGCGCCAGCAGCCAAGTGGACAGGGAGGGATCACCCCTCCACTTT | CASSQVDREGSPLHF
TRBJ1-1 | . | TRBV28 | . | TGTGCCAGCAGTCCACGCTCAGGGTGGACTGAAGCTTTCTTT | CASSPRSGWTEAFF
TRBJ2-3 | TRBD1 | TRBV4-3 | . | TGCGCCAGCAGCCGCCAAGCCGGGACAGGGGATTTACCAGATACGCAGTATTTT | CASSRQAGTGDLPDTQYF
TRBJ2-2 | . | TRBV5-6 | . | TGTGCCAGCAGCTTGGAATCTTCAGGGAACACCGGGGAGCTGTTTTTT | CASSLESSGNTGELFF
TRBJ2-3 | TRBD2 | TRBV4-2 | . | TGTGCCAGCAGCCAATTTACTAGCGGGAGGTCCTCTAGCACAGATACGCAGTATTTT | CASSQFTSGRSSSTDTQYF
TRBJ2-3 | . | TRBV2 | . | TGTGCCAGCAACCTACAGGGTTCGGGCACAGATACGCAGTATTTT | CASNLQGSGTDTQYF
TRBJ1-1 | TRBD1 | TRBV5-4 | . | TGTGCCAGCAGCCGGGGGGACAGGGGACTGGGCACTGAAGCTTTCTTT | CASSRGDRGLGTEAFF
TRBJ2-3 | TRBD2 | TRBV3-1/TRBV3-2 | . | TGTGCCAGCAGCCAGGGGACGGGGGGAGATACGCAGTATTTT | CASSQGTGGDTQYF
TRBJ2-7 | TRBD1 | TRBV28 | . | TGTGCCAGCAGTTTTGGGGACAGGGGCTACGAGCAGTACTTC | CASSFGDRGYEQYF
TRBJ2-7 | TRBD1 | TRBV24-1 | few | TGTGCCACCAGTGCTCCGGGACAGGGAAGCGAGCAGTACTTC | CATSAPGQGSEQYF
TRBJ2-7 | TRBD2 | TRBV7-9 | . | TGTGCCAGCAGCTCGACTAGCCTATTATACGAGCAGTACTTC | CASSSTSLLYEQYF
TRBJ1-3 | . | TRBV21-1 | . | TGTGCCAGCAGCAATGATATGCTAAAACGAAAGGGACTCGTCTCTGGAAACACCATATATTTT | CASSNDMLKRKGLVSGNTIYF
TRBJ1-6 | . | TRBV7-6 | . | TGTGCCAGCAGCGTCGGGGGTAATTCACCCCTCCACTTT | CASSVGGNSPLHF
TRBJ2-1 | TRBD2 | TRBV29-1 | . | TGCAGCGGAGGACTAGCGGAGAGGATAGTTGAGCAGTTCTTC | CSGGLAERIVEQFF
TRBJ2-1 | TRBD2 | TRBV27 | . | TGTGCCAGCAGTCGGGGGACTAGCGGGACGAATGAGCAGTTCTTC | CASSRGTSGTNEQFF
TRBJ1-1 | . | TRBV20-1 | . | TGCAGTGCTAGGGAACAGGAAAAAGCTTTCTTT | CSAREQEKAFF
TRBJ2-7 | TRBD2 | TRBV5-1 | . | TGCGCCAGCAGCCCGGGGACTAGCGAACCCTACGAGCAGTACTTC | CASSPGTSEPYEQYF
TRBJ2-3 | TRBD1 | TRBV4-1 | . | TGCGCCAGCAGCCTCACCCCGGACAGGGCGAGCACAGATACGCAGTATTTT | CASSLTPDRASTDTQYF
TRBJ1-4 | . | TRBV7-2 | . | TGTGCCAGCAGCTCGGGACTCAATGAAAAACTGTTTTTT | CASSSGLNEKLFF
TRBJ2-5 | . | TRBV29-1 | once | TGCAGCGTTGAAGATGCCGGAGGAGGTGAGACCCAGTACTTC | CSVEDAGGGETQYF